The 19 T cell receptor beta chains below all came from one sample that was sequenced in a study of T cell changes during pregnancy in multiple sclerosis. TCRdb's table, derived via immunoSEQ multiplex PCR, lists solely in-frame clones and lacks some. The sample comprises tens of thousands of clones, approximately 90% of which are singletons, and 0.39% rests with the top ten. Sample: CD4+ T cells from peripheral blood mononuclear cells, taken in the second trimester of pregnancy. The receptors shown here come from a female donor with multiple sclerosis, enrolled in a pregnancy study.

J is TRBJ2-7 and V is TRBV18, with 7 bases aligning to TRBD2. Germline loops: CDR1 KGHSH, CDR2 LQKENI. This CDR3 has 14 amino acids. The trim removed 6 bases at V and 0 bases at J, leaving 5 bases unmatched. CDR3: CASSQGTTSYEQYF. CDR3 DNA: TGTGCCAGCTCTCAAGGGACTACCTCCTACGAGCAGTACTTC.

The V and J genes are TRBV5-1 and TRBJ1-1; D may be TRBD1 (5 bases). Trimming pared 2 bases from V and 1 base from J, leaving 6 bases between. The CDR3 consists of 13 residues. Germline V gene lookup returns CDR1 SGHRS and CDR2 YFSETQ. The CDR3 reads CASSFQGNTEAFF. The CDR3 DNA is TGCGCCAGCAGCTTTCAGGGGAACACTGAAGCTTTCTTT.

The chain recombines TRBV19 with TRBJ2-3; 13 bases agree with TRBD2. V trimming: 3 bases; J trimming: 1 base; junction bases outside the gene matches: 1. This CDR3 has 16 amino acids. Germline CDR1 and CDR2: LNHDA and SQIVND (reference sequence). This chain's CDR3 is CASSIGLAGGTDTQYF. The CDR3 DNA reads as TGTGCCAGTAGTATCGGACTAGCGGGAGGCACAGATACGCAGTATTTT.

The rearrangement links TRBV2 to TRBJ2-7; no reliable D call. The CDR3 sequence is 11 residues long. The germline V and J ends were trimmed by 2 bases and 4 bases, with 3 bases remaining between them. Germline V gene lookup returns CDR1 SNHLY and CDR2 FYNNEI. The CDR3 loop reads CASSETYEQYF. CDR3 coding DNA: TGTGCCAGCAGTGAAACTTACGAGCAGTACTTC.

The chain couples TRBV7-8 to TRBJ2-1; D might be TRBD2 (7 bases). The CDR3 consists of 17 residues. The ends were cut back, 3 bases at V and 6 bases at J, with 21 bases in the middle. Germline values: CDR1 SGHVS, CDR2 FQNEAQ. CDR3 region: CASSFLGAGGSGNEQFF. The CDR3 nucleotides are TGTGCCAGCAGCTTCCTGGGGGCGGGCGGGAGTGGCAATGAGCAGTTCTTC.

V is TRBV6-5 and J is TRBJ1-2, with 12 bases that match TRBD1. J lost 7 bases, V lost 4 bases, and 10 bases had no gene match. CDR1 is MNHEY, CDR2 SVGAGI, per germline. The CDR3 runs to 16 residues. CDR3 protein: CASSSLGTGGDFGYTF. The CDR3, as DNA: TGTGCCAGCAGTTCATTAGGGACAGGGGGCGATTTTGGCTACACCTTC.

In this sample, this clone turned up once. This rearrangement joins TRBV10-3 to TRBJ1-2, with 9 bases identical to TRBD1. Germline assignment: CDR1 ENHRY and CDR2 SYGVKD. This CDR3 has 14 amino acids. V shed 4 bases and J 5 bases; nucleotides not matched to a gene: 5. In DNA, the CDR3 is TGTGCCATCAGTGCAGGGACAGGGATTTATGGCTACACCTTC. Its translation: CAISAGTGIYGYTF.

In its sample, this clone was seen a few times. V usage is TRBV5-1 and J usage is TRBJ2-1, with 12 bases lining up with TRBD2. Per the germline V gene, CDR1 is SGHRS and CDR2 is YFSETQ. J was trimmed by 6 bases and V by 0 bases; bases with no gene match: 4. CDR3 length: 16 amino acids. The CDR3 region has the DNA TGCGCCAGCAGCTTGGCGGTACTAGCGGGAGGCAATGAGCAGTTCTTC. It translates to CASSLAVLAGGNEQFF.

The rearrangement joins TRBV14 to TRBJ2-1; D not certain. The length of the CDR3 is 17 residues. The V gene's germline CDR1 is SGHDN and CDR2 FVKESK. The germline V and J ends were trimmed by 1 base and 0 bases, with 13 bases remaining between them. In DNA form, the CDR3 reads TGTGCCAGCAGCCAAGGATTTATGCGGAGCTCCTACAATGAGCAGTTCTTC. Its translation is CASSQGFMRSSYNEQFF. Variable domain in full (rest from reference TRBV14 and TRBJ2-1): EAGVTQFPSHSVIEKGQTVTLRCDPISGHDNLYWYRRVMGKEIKFLLHFVKESKQDESGMPNNRFLAERTGGTYSTLKVQPAELEDSGVYFCASSQGFMRSSYNEQFFGPGTRLTVL.

The V and J genes are TRBV5-1 and TRBJ1-2; 7 nucleotides line up with TRBD1. J lost 10 bases, V lost 4 bases, and 10 bases had no gene match. The CDR3 contains 13 residues. CDR1 is SGHRS and CDR2 is YFSETQ in the germline V gene. CDR3 in amino acids: CASSELQGSDYTF. DNA for the CDR3: TGCGCCAGCAGCGAGTTACAGGGGTCGGACTACACCTTC.

The chain joins TRBV30 to TRBJ1-1; tentative D call: TRBD1 (5 bases). V was clipped by 2 bases and J by 4 bases, with 14 bases between them. The CDR3 has 14 amino acids. Per the germline V gene, CDR1 is GTSNPN and CDR2 is SVGIG (reference sequence). Here the CDR3 DNA reads TGTGCCTGGAGTCCTCGACGGGGGAGCACTGAAGCTTTCTTT. Its translation is CAWSPRRGSTEAFF. Combining the CDR3 with reference TRBV30 and TRBJ1-1 gives the whole variable domain SQTIHQWPATLVQPVGSPLSLECTVEGTSNPNLYWYRQAAGRGLQLLFYSVGIGQISSEVPQNLSASRPQDRQFILSSKKLLLSDSGFYLCAWSPRRGSTEAFFGQGTRLTVV.

The V gene is TRBV7-9, the J gene TRBJ2-1; the D is unclear. CDR1 and CDR2 (germline): SEHNR, FQNEAQ (reference sequence). V was trimmed by 3 bases and J by 8 bases, leaving 17 bases between them. CDR3 size: 15 residues. The CDR3: CASSFGDAVRHEQFF. In DNA, the CDR3 is TGTGCCAGCAGCTTCGGAGACGCAGTGAGGCATGAGCAGTTCTTC.

This chain links TRBV5-1 with TRBJ1-2; D may be TRBD1 (6 bases). V shed 1 base and J shed 4 bases, with 11 bases lying between them. Germline V gives CDR1 SGHRS, CDR2 YFSETQ. The CDR3 spans 14 residues. The CDR3 spells CASSLKGEVYGYTF. In DNA form, the CDR3 reads TGCGCCAGCAGCTTGAAGGGGGAAGTCTATGGCTACACCTTC.

The chain recombines TRBV28 with TRBJ1-2, with 7 bases matching TRBD1. V trimming: 6 bases; J trimming: 7 bases; junction bases outside the gene matches: 8. The CDR3 runs to 13 residues. Germline CDR1 MDHEN, CDR2 SYDVKM. The CDR3 DNA sequence: TGTGCCAGCAGACAGGGGATACAGGGTGGCTACACCTTC. This sequence encodes CASRQGIQGGYTF.

The rearrangement joins TRBV4-3 to TRBJ2-5; D perhaps matches TRBD2 (5 bases). The CDR3 length is 14 residues. Trimming pared 0 bases from V and 4 bases from J, leaving 9 bases between. Looked up from germline, CDR1 is LGHNA and CDR2 is YSLEER. CDR3 protein: CASSQEEGRETQYF. The CDR3 DNA is TGCGCCAGCAGCCAAGAAGAAGGGAGAGAGACCCAGTACTTC.

The chain recombines TRBV19 with TRBJ2-3; 7 positions match TRBD1. Looked up from germline, CDR1 is LNHDA and CDR2 is SQIVND (reference sequence). The CDR3 runs to 15 residues. Trimming removed 3 bases from V and 6 bases from J; junction bases left unmatched: 9. The CDR3 protein is CASSITGQTGDTQYF. CDR3 sequence (DNA): TGTGCCAGTAGTATCACGGGACAGACAGGGGATACGCAGTATTTT.

This clone was seen only once. V and J are TRBV2 and TRBJ1-2; D may be TRBD1 (6 bases). The V gene's germline CDR1 is SNHLY and CDR2 FYNNEI. There are 15 residues in the CDR3. V was shortened by 3 bases and J by 0 bases, with 11 bases between the two germline ends. CDR3 coding DNA: TGTGCCAGCAGTGAGATCACAGGGACTAACTATGGCTACACCTTC. It encodes CASSEITGTNYGYTF. The full variable domain, completed using reference TRBV2 and TRBJ1-2, is EPEVTQTPSHQVTQMGQEVILRCVPISNHLYFYWYRQILGQKVEFLVSFYNNEISEKSEIFDDQFSVERPDGSNFTLKIRSTKLEDSAMYFCASSEITGTNYGYTFGSGTRLTVV.

The chain combines TRBV6-5 with TRBJ2-2, with 8 nucleotides matching TRBD1. CDR3 length: 14 residues. Germline V CDR1 and CDR2: MNHEY, SVGAGI. Trimming removed 6 bases from V and 8 bases from J; junction bases left unmatched: 8. Here the CDR3 reads CASRSDRVSGELFF. The CDR3 DNA reads as TGTGCCAGCAGATCGGACAGGGTTTCAGGGGAGCTGTTTTTT.

The J gene is TRBJ2-7, the V gene TRBV7-8; a possible D gene is TRBD2 (6 bases). Germline assignment: CDR1 SGHVS and CDR2 FQNEAQ. Trimming cost V 5 bases and J 6 bases, with 17 bases left between them. There are 14 residues in the CDR3. The CDR3 region has the DNA TGTGCCAGCAGCCTTCAGTTACTAGCTGTCGAGCAGTACTTC. Its protein is CASSLQLLAVEQYF.